This T cell receptor (beta chain) emerged from a study of blood T cell repertoires in COVID-19. Study background: COVID-19 samples, acute and convalescent, were from the United States, Italy and Spain. T cells, B-cell-depleted T cells, or PBMCs provided the cDNA or gDNA that served as material.

The protocol was immunoSEQ multiplex PCR, while the TCRdb copy is restricted to in-frame clones and leaves out a portion. The sample shows some 98,000 clones, 82% of them seen only once. This clone was seen just once. J gave up 3 bases and V 2 bases, and 6 bases lay outside the gene matches. Looked up from germline, CDR1 is SGHTA and CDR2 is FQGNSA. The CDR3 contains 16 residues. The sequencing input was peripheral blood. This clonotype was obtained from a man aged 70-80 years with active or convalescent COVID-19. The rearrangement links TRBV7-2 to TRBJ2-5; 10 nucleotides align to TRBD2. CDR3 DNA sequence: TGTGCCAGCAGCTTATACCTAGCGGGGGTAGAAGAGACCCAGTACTTC. Translation gives CASSLYLAGVEETQYF.